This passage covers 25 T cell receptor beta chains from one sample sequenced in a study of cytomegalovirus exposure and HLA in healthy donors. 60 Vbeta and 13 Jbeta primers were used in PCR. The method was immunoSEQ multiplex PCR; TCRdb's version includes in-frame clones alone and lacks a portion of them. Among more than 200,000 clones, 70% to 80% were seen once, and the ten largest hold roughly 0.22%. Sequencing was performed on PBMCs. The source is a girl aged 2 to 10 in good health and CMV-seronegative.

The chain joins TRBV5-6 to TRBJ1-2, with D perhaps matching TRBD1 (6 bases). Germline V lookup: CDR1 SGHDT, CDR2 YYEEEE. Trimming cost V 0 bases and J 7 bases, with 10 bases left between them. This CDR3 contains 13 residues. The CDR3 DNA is TGTGCCAGCAGCTTGGAGGGCAGGGGTGGCTACACCTTC. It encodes CASSLEGRGGYTF.

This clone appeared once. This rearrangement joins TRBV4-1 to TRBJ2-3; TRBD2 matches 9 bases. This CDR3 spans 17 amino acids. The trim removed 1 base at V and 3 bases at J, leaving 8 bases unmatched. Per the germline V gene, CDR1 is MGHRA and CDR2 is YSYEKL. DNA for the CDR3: TGCGCCAGCAGCCAAGTTGGCGGGGGGGCCACAACAGATACGCAGTATTTT. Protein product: CASSQVGGGATTDTQYF.

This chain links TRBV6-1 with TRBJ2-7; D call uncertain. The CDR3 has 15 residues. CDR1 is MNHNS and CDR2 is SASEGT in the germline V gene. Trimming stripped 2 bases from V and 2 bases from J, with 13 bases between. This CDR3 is CASSETGGTTYEQYF. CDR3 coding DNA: TGTGCCAGCAGTGAAACGGGTGGCACCACCTACGAGCAGTACTTC.

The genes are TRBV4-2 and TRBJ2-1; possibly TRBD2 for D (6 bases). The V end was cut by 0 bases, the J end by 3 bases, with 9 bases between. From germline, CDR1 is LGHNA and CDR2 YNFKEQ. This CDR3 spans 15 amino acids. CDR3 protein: CASSQDAGGYNEQFF. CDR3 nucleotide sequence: TGTGCCAGCAGCCAAGATGCCGGGGGCTACAATGAGCAGTTCTTC.

The CDR3 region is CASSKKTSGTYEQYF. The CDR3 coding sequence is TGTGCCAGCAGCAAGAAGACTAGCGGAACCTACGAGCAGTACTTC. This chain connects TRBV9 to TRBJ2-7; the match to TRBD2 covers 9 bases. V trimming: 4 bases; J trimming: 2 bases; junction bases outside the gene matches: 7. The CDR3 is 15 residues long. The V gene's germline CDR1 is SGDLS and CDR2 YYNGEE.

This CDR3 is CSAQGANTGELFF. The CDR3 DNA reads as TGCAGCGCCCAGGGGGCGAACACCGGGGAGCTGTTTTTT. This chain joins TRBV29-1 and TRBJ2-2; 7 bases are shared with TRBD1. CDR1 and CDR2 from the germline V gene are SQVTM and ANQGSEA. The CDR3 runs 13 residues. V shed 7 bases, J shed 0 bases, and the junction held 2 bases outside the gene matches.

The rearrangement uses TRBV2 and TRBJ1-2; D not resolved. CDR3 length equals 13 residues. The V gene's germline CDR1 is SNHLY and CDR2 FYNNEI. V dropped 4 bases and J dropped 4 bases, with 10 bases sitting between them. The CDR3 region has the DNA TGTGCCAGCAGTGCCGACATCGTCTATGGCTACACCTTC. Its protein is CASSADIVYGYTF. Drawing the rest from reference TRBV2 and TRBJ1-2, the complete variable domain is EPEVTQTPSHQVTQMGQEVILRCVPISNHLYFYWYRQILGQKVEFLVSFYNNEISEKSEIFDDQFSVERPDGSNFTLKIRSTKLEDSAMYFCASSADIVYGYTFGSGTRLTVV.

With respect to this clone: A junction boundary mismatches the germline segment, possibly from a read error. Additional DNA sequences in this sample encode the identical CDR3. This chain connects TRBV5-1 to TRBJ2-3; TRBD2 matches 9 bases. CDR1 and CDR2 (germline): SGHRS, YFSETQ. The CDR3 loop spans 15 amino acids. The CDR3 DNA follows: TGCGCCAGCAGCTTGGGAGCGGGAGGCACAGATACGCAGTACTTT. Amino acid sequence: CASSLGAGGTDTQYF.

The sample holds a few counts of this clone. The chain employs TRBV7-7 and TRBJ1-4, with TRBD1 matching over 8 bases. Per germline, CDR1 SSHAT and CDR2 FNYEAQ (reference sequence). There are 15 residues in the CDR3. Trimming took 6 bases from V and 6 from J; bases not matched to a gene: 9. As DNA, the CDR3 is TGTGCCAGCAGTTTCTCAGGGGGCCGGGATGAAAAACTGTTTTTT. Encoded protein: CASSFSGGRDEKLFF. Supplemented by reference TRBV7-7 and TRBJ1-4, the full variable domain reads GAGVSQSPRYKVTKRGQDVTLRCDPISSHATLYWYQQALGQGPEFLTYFNYEAQPDKSGLPSDRFSAERPEGSISTLTIQRTEQRDSAMYRCASSFSGGRDEKLFFGSGTQLSVL.

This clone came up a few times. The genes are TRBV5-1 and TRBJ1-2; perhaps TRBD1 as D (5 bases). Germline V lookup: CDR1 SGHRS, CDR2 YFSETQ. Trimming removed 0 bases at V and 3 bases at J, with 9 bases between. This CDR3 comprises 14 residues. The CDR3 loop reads CASSLEQGDYGYTF. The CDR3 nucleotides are TGCGCCAGCAGCTTGGAGCAGGGTGACTATGGCTACACCTTC.

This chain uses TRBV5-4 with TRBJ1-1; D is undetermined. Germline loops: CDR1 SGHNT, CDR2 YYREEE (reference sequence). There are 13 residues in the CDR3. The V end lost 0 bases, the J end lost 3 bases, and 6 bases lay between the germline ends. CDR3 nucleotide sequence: TGTGCCAGCAGCTTGGGCCGGGACACTGAAGCTTTCTTT. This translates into CASSLGRDTEAFF. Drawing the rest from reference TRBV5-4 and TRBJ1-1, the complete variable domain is ETGVTQSPTHLIKTRGQQVTLRCSSQSGHNTVSWYQQALGQGPQFIFQYYREEENGRGNFPPRFSGLQFPNYSSELNVNALELDDSALYLCASSLGRDTEAFFGQGTRLTVV.

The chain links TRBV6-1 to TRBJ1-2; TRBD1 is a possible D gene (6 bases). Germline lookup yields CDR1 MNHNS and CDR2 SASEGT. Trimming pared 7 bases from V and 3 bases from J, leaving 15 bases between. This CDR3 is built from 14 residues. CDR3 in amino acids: CASTSGGPHYGYTF. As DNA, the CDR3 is TGTGCCAGCACCTCGGGGGGGCCTCACTATGGCTACACCTTC.

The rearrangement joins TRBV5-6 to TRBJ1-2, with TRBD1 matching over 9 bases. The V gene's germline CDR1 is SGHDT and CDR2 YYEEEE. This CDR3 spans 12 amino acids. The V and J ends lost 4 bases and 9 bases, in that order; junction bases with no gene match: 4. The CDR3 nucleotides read TGTGCCAGCAGCCCGGACAGGGGTAGCTACACCTTC. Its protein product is CASSPDRGSYTF.

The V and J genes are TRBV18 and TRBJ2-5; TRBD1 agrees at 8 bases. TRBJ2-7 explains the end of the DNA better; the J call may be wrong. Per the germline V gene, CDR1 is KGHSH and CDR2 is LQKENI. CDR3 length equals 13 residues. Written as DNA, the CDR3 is TGTGCCAGCTCAACCGGACAGGGTTACGAGCAGTACTTC. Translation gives CASSTGQGYEQYF.

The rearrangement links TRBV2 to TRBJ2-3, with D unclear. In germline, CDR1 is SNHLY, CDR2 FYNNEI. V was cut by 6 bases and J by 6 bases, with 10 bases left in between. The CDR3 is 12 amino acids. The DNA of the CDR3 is TGTGCCAGCAGGAGAGAATCCGATACGCAGTATTTT. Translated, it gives CASRRESDTQYF.

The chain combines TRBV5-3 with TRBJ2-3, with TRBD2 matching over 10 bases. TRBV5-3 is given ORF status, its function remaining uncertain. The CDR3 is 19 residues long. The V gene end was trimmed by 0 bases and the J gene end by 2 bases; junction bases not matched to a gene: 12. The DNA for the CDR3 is TGTGCCAGAAGCTTGGTGTCGACCCAACTAGCGGGACACACAGATACGCAGTATTTT. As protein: CARSLVSTQLAGHTDTQYF.

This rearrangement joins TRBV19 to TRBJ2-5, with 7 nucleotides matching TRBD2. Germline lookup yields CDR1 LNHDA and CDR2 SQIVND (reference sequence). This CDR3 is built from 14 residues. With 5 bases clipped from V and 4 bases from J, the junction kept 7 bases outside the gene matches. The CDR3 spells CASSHGGGAETQYF. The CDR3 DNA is TGTGCCAGTAGTCACGGGGGAGGGGCAGAGACCCAGTACTTC.

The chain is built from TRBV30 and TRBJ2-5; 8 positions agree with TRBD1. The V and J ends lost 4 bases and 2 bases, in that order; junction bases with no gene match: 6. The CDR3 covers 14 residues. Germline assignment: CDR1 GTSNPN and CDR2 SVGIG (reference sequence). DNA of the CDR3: TGTGCCTGGAACAGGGGGGTCGGGCAAGAGACCCAGTACTTC. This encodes CAWNRGVGQETQYF.

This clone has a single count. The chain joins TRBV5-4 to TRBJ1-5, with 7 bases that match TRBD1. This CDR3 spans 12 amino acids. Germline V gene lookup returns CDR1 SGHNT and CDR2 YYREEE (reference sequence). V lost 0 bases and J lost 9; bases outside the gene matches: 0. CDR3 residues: CASSLAGGPQHF. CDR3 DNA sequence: TGTGCCAGCAGCTTGGCAGGGGGGCCCCAGCATTTT.

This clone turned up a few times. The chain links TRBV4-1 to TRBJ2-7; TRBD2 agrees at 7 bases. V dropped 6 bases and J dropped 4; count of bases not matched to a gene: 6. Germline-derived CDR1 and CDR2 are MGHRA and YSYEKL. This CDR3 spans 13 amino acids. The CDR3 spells CASSPGTTYEQYF. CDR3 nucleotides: TGCGCCAGCAGTCCCGGGACTACATACGAGCAGTACTTC.

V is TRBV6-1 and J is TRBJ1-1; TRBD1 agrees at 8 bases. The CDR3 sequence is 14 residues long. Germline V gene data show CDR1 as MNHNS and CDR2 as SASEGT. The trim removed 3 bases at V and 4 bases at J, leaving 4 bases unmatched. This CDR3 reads CASSEDRVSTEAFF. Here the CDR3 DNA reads TGTGCCAGCAGTGAGGACAGGGTGAGCACTGAAGCTTTCTTT.

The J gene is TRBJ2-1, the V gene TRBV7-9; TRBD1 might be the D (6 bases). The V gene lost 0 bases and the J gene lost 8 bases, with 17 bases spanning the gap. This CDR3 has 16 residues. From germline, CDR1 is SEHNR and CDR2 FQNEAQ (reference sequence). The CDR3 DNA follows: TGTGCCAGCAGCTTAGCGGCGACGTGGGGGCGAGATGAGCAGTTCTTC. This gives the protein CASSLAATWGRDEQFF.

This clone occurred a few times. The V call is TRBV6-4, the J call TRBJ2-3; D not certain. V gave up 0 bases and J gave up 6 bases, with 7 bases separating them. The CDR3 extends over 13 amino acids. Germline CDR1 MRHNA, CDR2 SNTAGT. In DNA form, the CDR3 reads TGTGCCAGCAGTGACTCTAGTTTCGATACGCAGTATTTT. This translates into CASSDSSFDTQYF.

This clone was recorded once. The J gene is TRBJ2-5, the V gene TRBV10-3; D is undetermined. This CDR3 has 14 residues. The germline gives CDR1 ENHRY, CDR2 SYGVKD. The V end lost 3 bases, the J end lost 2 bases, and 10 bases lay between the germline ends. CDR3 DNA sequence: TGTGCCATCAGTGAATTGGGCAGGCAAGAGACCCAGTACTTC. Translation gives CAISELGRQETQYF.

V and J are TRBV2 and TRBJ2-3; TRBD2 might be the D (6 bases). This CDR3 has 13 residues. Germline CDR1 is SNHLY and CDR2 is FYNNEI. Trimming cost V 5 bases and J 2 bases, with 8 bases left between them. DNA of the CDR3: TGTGCCAGCAGTCGGGGGATCACAGATACGCAGTATTTT. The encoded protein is CASSRGITDTQYF.